Shown below are 21 T cell receptor beta chains from a single sample sequenced in a study of blood T cell repertoires in COVID-19. TCRdb's copy holds only in-frame clones and misses some; the assay was immunoSEQ multiplex PCR. The sample shows around 160,000 clones, about four fifths of them seen only once. The specimen sequenced was peripheral blood. Receptor source: a man in his sixties with active or convalescent COVID-19.

The chain combines TRBV7-2 with TRBJ2-7; 7 bases agree with TRBD1. This CDR3 is built from 14 residues. Germline trimming cut 5 bases from V and 6 bases from J; bases unmatched to any gene: 10. Germline loops: CDR1 SGHTA, CDR2 FQGNSA. The CDR3 sequence: CASSRPGQPPEQYF. The CDR3 nucleotides read TGTGCCAGCAGCCGGCCGGGACAGCCGCCCGAGCAGTACTTC.

This clone has only a few counts. The chain uses TRBV3-1 (or the pseudogene TRBV3-2) and TRBJ1-2; D gene uncertain. The V end was cut by 4 bases, the J end by 5 bases, with 14 bases between. In germline, CDR1 is LGHDT, CDR2 YNNKEL (reference sequence). This CDR3 has 14 amino acids. CDR3 coding DNA: TGTGCCAGCAGCCTCGCGGGGATAGATTATGGCTACACCTTC. Its translation: CASSLAGIDYGYTF.

J is TRBJ1-1 and V is TRBV2; D is unclear. CDR1 is SNHLY and CDR2 is FYNNEI in the germline V gene. This CDR3 comprises 12 residues. The V end was cut by 0 bases, the J end by 7 bases, with 6 bases between. The CDR3 bases are TGTGCCAGCAGTGAAGCGCCCGGTGAAGCTTTCTTT. Amino acids: CASSEAPGEAFF.

The chain carries TRBV27 and TRBJ2-7, with 7 positions matching TRBD1. Germline V lookup: CDR1 MNHEY, CDR2 SMNVEV (reference sequence). V shed 5 bases and J 7 bases; nucleotides not matched to a gene: 17. This CDR3 has 16 amino acids. The CDR3 bases are TGTGCCAGCAGTCTCTGGACAGGCTTGGGGGTCGGGGAGCAGTACTTC. This codes for CASSLWTGLGVGEQYF.

This chain uses TRBV27 with TRBJ2-2; 13 positions agree with TRBD2. The germline V gene has CDR1 MNHEY and CDR2 SMNVEV (reference sequence). The J segment lost 6 bases and the V segment lost 6 bases, leaving 7 bases of the junction unmatched. The CDR3 has 16 amino acids. CDR3 sequence reads: CASRGGLAGVSGELFF. The DNA of the CDR3 is TGTGCCAGCAGGGGAGGACTAGCGGGAGTCTCCGGGGAGCTGTTTTTT.

The gene calls are TRBV5-6 and TRBJ1-2; the D is unclear. The CDR3 has 13 residues. CDR1 and CDR2 (germline): SGHDT, YYEEEE. Trimming took off 4 bases at V and 8 bases at J, with 15 bases between the two ends. CDR3 residues: CASSRVARGGYTF. The CDR3 DNA follows: TGTGCCAGCAGCCGCGTCGCGCGAGGGGGCTACACCTTC.

This clone was seen a handful of times. The rearrangement joins TRBV6-5 to TRBJ1-5, with TRBD1 matching 8 bases. CDR3 size: 14 residues. The ends lost 6 bases at V and 4 bases at J; junction bases unmatched: 5. Looked up from germline, CDR1 is MNHEY and CDR2 is SVGAGI. The CDR3: CASSRGRWNQPQHF. CDR3 coding DNA: TGTGCCAGCAGCAGGGGGCGGTGGAATCAGCCCCAGCATTTT.

The chain joins TRBV7-9 to TRBJ2-3; a possible D gene is TRBD2 (6 bases). Trimming took 0 bases from V and 2 from J, leaving 12 bases between them. CDR3 size: 16 residues. Germline V gene sequence: CDR1 SEHNR, CDR2 FQNEAQ (reference sequence). This chain's CDR3 is CASSLAGGGNTDTQYF. The CDR3 DNA is TGTGCCAGCAGCTTAGCTGGTGGGGGGAACACAGATACGCAGTATTTT.

V is TRBV6-6 and J is TRBJ2-7; TRBD2 is a possible D gene (5 bases). The CDR3 has 15 amino acids. From germline, CDR1 is MNHNY and CDR2 SVGAGI (reference sequence). Trimming pared 0 bases from V and 0 bases from J, leaving 9 bases between. DNA for the CDR3: TGTGCCAGCAGTTACTCGTCAGGAGGCTCCTACGAGCAGTACTTC. Amino acid sequence: CASSYSSGGSYEQYF.

The rearrangement links TRBV25-1 to TRBJ2-1; D is uncertain. The CDR3 runs 11 residues. Trimming left V 6 bases short and J 10 bases short, with 10 bases between. The germline V gene encodes CDR1 MGHDK and CDR2 SYGVNS. The CDR3 DNA reads as TGTGCCAGCAGACAAACTATGGAGCAGTTCTTC. It specifies CASRQTMEQFF.

V gene TRBV5-1 combines with J gene TRBJ2-1; 9 bases agree with TRBD1. The CDR3 contains 15 residues. The germline V gene encodes CDR1 SGHRS and CDR2 YFSETQ. V shed 1 base, J shed 9 bases, and the junction held 8 bases outside the gene matches. This CDR3 is CASSLWGQGSGEQFF. CDR3 DNA sequence: TGCGCCAGCAGCTTGTGGGGACAGGGCTCCGGTGAGCAGTTCTTC.

The chain uses TRBV11-3 and TRBJ2-1; tentatively, D is TRBD2 (6 bases). The length of the CDR3 is 15 residues. Trimming shortened V by 4 bases and J by 6 bases, and 16 bases separated the two germline ends. Germline assignment: CDR1 SGHNT and CDR2 YENEEA. CDR3 protein: CASSWGSGPANEQFF. As DNA, the CDR3 is TGTGCCAGCAGCTGGGGGAGCGGGCCGGCCAATGAGCAGTTCTTC.

The chain combines TRBV7-3 with TRBJ1-2; possibly TRBD1 for D (6 bases). Germline V CDR1 and CDR2: SGHTA, FQGTGA. The CDR3 sequence is 15 residues long. V was trimmed by 5 bases and J by 0 bases, leaving 13 bases between them. CDR3 loop: CASSGQQGANYGYTF. The CDR3 DNA reads as TGTGCCAGCAGCGGACAACAGGGAGCTAACTATGGCTACACCTTC.

The V call is TRBV5-1, the J call TRBJ2-2; 7 bases match TRBD1. The CDR3 is 15 amino acids. The V gene end was trimmed by 3 bases and the J gene end by 0 bases; junction bases not matched to a gene: 2. The germline gives CDR1 SGHRS, CDR2 YFSETQ. This CDR3 is CASSSGQPNTGELFF. The CDR3 bases are TGCGCCAGCAGCTCGGGACAGCCGAACACCGGGGAGCTGTTTTTT.

The chain combines TRBV2 with TRBJ1-2; 9 bases map to TRBD1. The germline V gene has CDR1 SNHLY and CDR2 FYNNEI. V was clipped by 4 bases and J by 6 bases; unmatched bases: 6. The CDR3 is made up of 14 amino acids. The CDR3 reads CASSAEQGADGYTF. The CDR3 DNA sequence: TGTGCCAGCAGTGCTGAACAGGGGGCAGATGGCTACACCTTC.

The rearrangement links TRBV4-1 to TRBJ2-7; the D gene is possibly TRBD1 (5 bases). V shed 1 base and J shed 3 bases, with 10 bases lying between them. The CDR3 extends over 14 amino acids. Germline CDR1 MGHRA, CDR2 YSYEKL. The CDR3 sequence: CASSQAGQLYEQYF. Written as DNA, the CDR3 is TGCGCCAGCAGCCAAGCCGGACAACTCTACGAGCAGTACTTC.

V usage is TRBV10-3 and J usage is TRBJ1-2; D uncertain. The CDR3 has 14 amino acids. The germline V gene encodes CDR1 ENHRY and CDR2 SYGVKD. V dropped 4 bases and J dropped 3 bases, with 12 bases sitting between them. The CDR3: CAISGGGLHYGYTF. DNA for the CDR3: TGTGCCATCAGTGGTGGAGGGCTCCACTATGGCTACACCTTC.

The chain carries TRBV11-2 and TRBJ2-7; 8 bases are shared with TRBD1. The CDR3 extends over 16 amino acids. J gave up 0 bases and V 3 bases, and 7 bases lay outside the gene matches. CDR1 and CDR2 from the germline V gene are SGHAT and FQNNGV. DNA of the CDR3: TGTGCCAGCAGCTTCGCAGGGGGCCCGGGCTCCTACGAGCAGTACTTC. It is translated as CASSFAGGPGSYEQYF.

The chain joins TRBV7-2 to TRBJ2-3; D perhaps matches TRBD2 (6 bases). The germline V gene encodes CDR1 SGHTA and CDR2 FQGNSA. The CDR3 length is 17 residues. The V end lost 2 bases, the J end lost 6 bases, and 21 bases lay between the germline ends. The CDR3 coding sequence is TGTGCCAGCAGCTTAATCCGAACCGGGACTCTCCGGGATACGCAGTATTTT. Amino acid sequence: CASSLIRTGTLRDTQYF.

V is TRBV1 and J is TRBJ1-5; the D call TRBD1 from the table was never checked on the DNA. TRBV1 is flagged as a pseudogene. This CDR3 has 19 amino acids. The CDR3 DNA is TGCACCAGCAGCCAACCACAGGGGAATGTTATGGTGAGCAATCAGCCCCAGCATTTT. It specifies CTSSQPQGNVMVSNQPQHF.

This chain links TRBV19 with TRBJ1-1; 8 nucleotides align to TRBD1. V lost 8 bases to trimming and J lost 5 bases; unmatched junction nucleotides: 19. Germline V gene data show CDR1 as LNHDA and CDR2 as SQIVND (reference sequence). The CDR3 loop spans 17 amino acids. The CDR3 spells CASGFAGGGSRGTEAFF. The CDR3 DNA reads as TGTGCCAGTGGATTCGCAGGGGGCGGCTCTAGGGGTACTGAAGCTTTCTTT. The whole variable domain, remainder taken from reference TRBV19 and TRBJ1-1, is DGGITQSPKYLFRKEGQNVTLSCEQNLNHDAMYWYRQDPGQGLRLIYYSQIVNDFQKGDIAEGYSVSREKKESFPLTVTSAQKNPTAFYLCASGFAGGGSRGTEAFFGQGTRLTVV.